A single sample gave rise to the 8 T cell receptor beta chains below, sequenced in a study of post-analysis software for immune sequencing data. Study-level points and caveats: Patients used several TRBV segments, including TRBV5-6, TRBV5-1 and TRBV20-1, more often than controls.

The antigens for these receptors are not known. Tagging with unique molecular identifiers was a feature of the TCR beta cDNA libraries. TCRdb redid the calling of the PCR reads with MiXCR, one entry per CDR3 protein. The sample includes roughly 800,000 distinct CDR3 sequences, around 50% of them seen just once. Input material: blood. Every receptor here comes from a girl aged 5 to 17 with multiple sclerosis.

CDR3 DNA sequence: TGCGCCAGCAGCGAAAGACTAGATTCCTACGAGCAGTACTTC. Its protein product is CASSERLDSYEQYF. The chain joins TRBV5-1 to TRBJ2-7; possible D gene TRBD2, 6 bases. With 4 bases removed from V and 1 base from J, the gap between germline ends came to 12 bases. The CDR3 spans 14 residues. Per the germline V gene, CDR1 is SGHRS and CDR2 is YFSETQ.

This clonotype came up a few times. This sequence joins TRBV2 and TRBJ2-7, with no clear D. Germline lookup yields CDR1 SNHLY and CDR2 FYNNEI. The CDR3 covers 12 residues. Deletions cut 8 bases from V and 2 bases from J, with 10 bases between. The CDR3 DNA follows: TGTGCCAGCGAAGGAGCGACCTACGAGCAGTACTTC. This translates into CASEGATYEQYF.

The chain joins TRBV20-1 to TRBJ2-5; 15 positions match TRBD2. CDR1 is DFQATT, CDR2 SNEGSKA, per germline (reference sequence). This CDR3 is built from 15 residues. Losses at the gene ends were 1 base for V and 11 bases for J; bases not matched to a gene: 8. CDR3 loop: CSARVAGLAGGGQYF. The CDR3 region has the DNA TGCAGTGCTAGAGTAGCGGGACTAGCGGGAGGAGGTCAGTACTTC.

The sample holds a few counts of this clonotype. The chain couples TRBV12-5 to TRBJ1-2; no clear D gene. V was shortened by 3 bases and J by 7 bases, with 24 bases between the two germline ends. The CDR3 is 17 residues long. The germline V gene encodes CDR1 LGHNT and CDR2 FRNRAP. CDR3 in DNA: TGTGCTAGTGGTTTCGCCTCCTATTGGACGCCAGAACCTGGCTACACCTTC. Its protein is CASGFASYWTPEPGYTF.

The rearrangement uses TRBV29-1 and TRBJ1-2; no reliable D call. The V end lost 4 bases, the J end lost 7 bases, and 16 bases lay between the germline ends. The CDR3 totals 13 residues. Germline V gene sequence: CDR1 SQVTM, CDR2 ANQGSEA. Here the CDR3 DNA reads TGCAGCGTTGTTGTGACCCCGGGGTCTGGCTACACCTTC. This codes for CSVVVTPGSGYTF.

This clonotype was detected a few times. The chain uses TRBV12-3 or TRBV12-4 and TRBJ1-2; D not resolved. CDR3 length: 15 amino acids. The V end was cut by 2 bases, the J end by 6 bases, with 16 bases between. The CDR3 DNA reads as TGTGCCAGCAGTTTATTGCGAAGCGGCCCCCATGGCTACACCTTC. Translating gives CASSLLRSGPHGYTF.

This chain joins TRBV11-2 and TRBJ2-5; the D is unclear. The CDR3 runs 13 residues. In germline, CDR1 is SGHAT, CDR2 FQNNGV. The germline V and J ends were trimmed by 6 bases and 0 bases, with 8 bases remaining between them. This chain's CDR3 is CASRHKYQETQYF. The CDR3 bases are TGTGCCAGCAGACATAAGTACCAAGAGACCCAGTACTTC.

The V and J genes are TRBV5-5 and TRBJ2-1, with D tentatively TRBD2 (5 bases). Germline-derived CDR1 and CDR2 are SGHKS and YYEKEE (reference sequence). With 0 bases removed from V and 6 bases from J, the gap between germline ends came to 16 bases. CDR3 length: 16 amino acids. The CDR3 nucleotides are TGTGCCAGCAGCTTGGCCCCAGCGGTTTTGAGCAATGAGCAGTTCTTC. This encodes CASSLAPAVLSNEQFF.